This T cell receptor (beta chain) was sequenced during a study of T cells in Graves' hyperthyroidism and ophthalmopathy (dated by TCRdb to the late 2010s). Concerning the study at large: Peripheral blood was collected at initial diagnosis, before any treatment. A discovery cohort of about a hundred patients, about 43 with Graves' ophthalmopathy and about 60 with stable Graves' hyperthyroidism, was used to find distinguishing TCR V-J signatures. Prospective prediction of ophthalmopathy was tested in an independent validation cohort of approximately 19 hyperthyroidism patients and 17 patients who later progressed to ophthalmopathy. The roughly 100 discovery patients were randomly split 7:3 into training and test sets. Thyroid tissue and blood T-cell repertoires from six Graves' hyperthyroidism patients were also compared in the study. After blood sampling, hyperthyroidism patients were treated with methimazole at a starting dose of 30 mg daily, and ophthalmopathy patients were treated with high-dose intravenous methylprednisolone. The paper reports TCR Vbeta CDR3 sequencing of 130 to 150 peripheral blood samples: approximately 41 ophthalmopathy, roughly 80 hyperthyroidism and around 17 progressor patients.

This clonotype was recorded at least ten times. There is no known antigen for this receptor. No quality values exist for individual bases; no much larger clone is one base distant. TCR beta CDR3 regions were amplified from RNA transcripts. The first round of RT-PCR for the TCR CDR3 was performed with the HTBI primer set and the Qiagen OneStep RT-PCR kit. The libraries were constructed in a second round of multiplex PCR and then size-selected and purified. Paired-end sequencing of the libraries was performed with 100 bp reads on an Illumina HiSeq2000. Concerning the study's data processing: SOAPnuke was used to process the raw data, with reads discarded if the reads contained adapters or uncalled bases, had a mean Phred below 15, or lacked an exact constant-primer or identifier match. High-quality paired reads were merged using COPE v1.2.5, and each unique nucleotide sequence was defined as a clonotype. MiTCR v1.1 was used to align the clonotypes against IMGT TRBV, TRBD and TRBJ reference segments. The analysis was restricted to V-J combinations with a frequency above 0.0001, which together covered 99.2% of the repertoires. The TCS score was defined as the ratio of F50 (clonal expansion) to E x V (chaos), calculated using BLOSUM62-based TCRdist between CDR3 peptides within each V-J. Welch's t-statistics and random forest reduced just over 500 V-J features to roughly 13, which were used in a naive Bayes classifier (R e1071). TCRdb's own reprocessing of the public reads used fastp at Q25 and MiXCR and kept productive beta chains. CDR3 protein sequences are deduplicated, and each keeps its most common genes and DNA. The V and J calls here are based on TCRdb, not the publication. In this sample the table shows hundreds of thousands of distinct CDR3 sequences, over 15% of which occur a single time. Approximately 18% of the sample goes to the ten largest clones.

The cysteine opens and the phenylalanine closes a CDR3 of 18 amino acids. Only the CDR3 portion is preserved as DNA: 54 bases, with reading frame beginning at the first base. Sequences MNHNS (CDR1) and SASEGT (CDR2) are obtained from the germline V gene. Relative to germline, V is missing 3 bases and J is missing 6 bases, with 16 bases of the junction outside any gene match. The paper as a whole reports these results and caveats: Most expanded thyroid clonotypes (frequency above 0.001) were also found in blood, which suggests that blood repertoires may mirror thyroid immune responses. In validation, the model predicted progression to ophthalmopathy a median of approximately 6.3 months before onset, with 65% to 71% sensitivity and about 75% specificity. A 13 V-J signature model separated ophthalmopathy from stable hyperthyroidism, with just over 85% sensitivity and 81.08% specificity in cross-validation and 80%/75% in testing. Sample size was not statistically predetermined, and blinding of investigators to group allocation was not performed.

Stable Graves' hyperthyroidism was defined as no progression to ophthalmopathy during 18 months of follow-up. Hyperthyroidism patients were aged 18 to 65 years and newly diagnosed, with disease duration of less than 2 months. Any patient with an uncontrolled infection, another autoimmune disease, pregnancy or lactation was excluded. Diagnoses were based on clinical symptoms, serum thyroxine and TRAb, thyroid ultrasound and orbital computed tomography. PBMCs were isolated from approximately 10 ml of fresh peripheral blood by Ficoll-Paque density gradient centrifugation. Trizol reagent was used to extract total RNA, and RNA quality was then checked on an Agilent 2100 Bioanalyzer.

The sequence links TRBV6-1 to TRBJ2-3; 9 bases in the middle match TRBD2. The TCR sequence derives from a woman aged 18-35 years with Graves' hyperthyroidism. Sequenced sample: blood. The CDR3 region reads CASSDVLAGVVSEDTQYF. The DNA sequence is as follows: TGTGCCAGCAGTGACGTATTAGCGGGAGTCGTCTCAGAGGATACGCAGTATTTT.